This is a list of T cell receptor beta chains from one sample in a study of blood T cell repertoires in COVID-19. Data came from immunoSEQ multiplex PCR; TCRdb stores just in-frame clones and leaves some out. The sample has 150,000 or so clones, approximately 85% seen once; the top ten hold 0.63%. Sequencing input: peripheral blood. These receptors were collected from a man between 60 and 75 years old with COVID-19, enrolled during active disease. CDR3s include the opening cysteine and the closing phenylalanine or tryptophan. Each record gives: J gene, D gene, clone size, V gene, CDR3 DNA, CDR3 protein. The D gene is left open where the match is weak. Where a row states a size, it is once, few, many or the class of an expanded clone; other rows omit it.

TRBJ1-2	NA	NA	TRBV12-3/TRBV12-4	TGTGCCAGCAGGGAACAGGGTTTGGATGGCTACACCTTC	CASREQGLDGYTF
TRBJ1-1	NA	NA	TRBV5-3	TGTGCCAGAAGCACCGCCAGACCCCCAGGGATTTTCTCTGAAGCTTTCTTT	CARSTARPPGIFSEAFF
TRBJ2-7	TRBD1	NA	TRBV5-8	TGTGCCAGCAGCCCGGAAATGAGGACAGGGAGGACCTACGAGCAGTACTTC	CASSPEMRTGRTYEQYF
TRBJ2-1	NA	NA	TRBV30	TGTGCCTGGAGTGTTTTAAGAGGGCTAGCAAATGAGCAGTTCTTC	CAWSVLRGLANEQFF
TRBJ1-5	NA	NA	TRBV6-2/TRBV6-3	TGTGCCAGCAGTTACTCCCTGAATCAGCCCCAGCATTTT	CASSYSLNQPQHF
TRBJ2-2	TRBD1	NA	TRBV27	TGTGCCAGTGCGACAGGGTACACCGGGGAGCTGTTTTTT	CASATGYTGELFF
TRBJ1-4	NA	few	TRBV2	TGTGCCAGCAACGAACAGACAAATGAAAAACTGTTTTTT	CASNEQTNEKLFF
TRBJ2-2	TRBD2	few	TRBV19	TGTGCCAGTCGCCGGGACTACAGCACCGGGGAGCTGTTTTTT	CASRRDYSTGELFF
TRBJ1-5	NA	NA	TRBV2	TGTGCCAGCAGTCAGGGTTTGGGTCAGCCCCAGCATTTT	CASSQGLGQPQHF
TRBJ1-2	NA	NA	TRBV6-5	TGTGCCAGCACCGACCGGGGCTATGGCTACACCTTC	CASTDRGYGYTF
TRBJ2-1	TRBD1	once	TRBV30	TGTGCCTGGGACAGGGGGGTGGGTGAGCAGTTCTTC	CAWDRGVGEQFF
TRBJ1-3	NA	few	TRBV6-5	TGTGCCAGCAGTTACTCCCGCGGGTCTGGAAACACCATATATTTT	CASSYSRGSGNTIYF
TRBJ1-1	NA	few	TRBV2	TGTGCCAGCAGGACAGCGAACACTGAAGCTTTCTTT	CASRTANTEAFF
TRBJ1-1	NA	NA	TRBV24-1	TGTGCCACCAGTGAGGTCGGGGTAGGAGCTTTCTTT	CATSEVGVGAFF
TRBJ1-5	TRBD1	NA	TRBV19	TGTGCCAGTTTCCCCAATGGACAGGTGATCAATCAGCCCCAGCATTTT	CASFPNGQVINQPQHF
TRBJ1-3	TRBD1	NA	TRBV18	TGTGCCAGCTCACCGCAGGGGGCCGGAAACACCATATATTTT	CASSPQGAGNTIYF
TRBJ2-5	NA	NA	TRBV5-1	TGCGCCAGCAGCTTGAGCGTAGAATACCAAGAGACCCAGTACTTC	CASSLSVEYQETQYF
TRBJ1-1	TRBD1	NA	TRBV24-1	TGTGCCACCAGAGGACAGGGAAACACTGAAGCTTTCTTT	CATRGQGNTEAFF
TRBJ2-1	NA	NA	TRBV7-2	TGTGCCAGCAGTAGTTCCGGGATCGGGCTTTATGAGCAGTTCTTC	CASSSSGIGLYEQFF
TRBJ2-3	TRBD2	NA	TRBV18	TGTGCCAGCTCACCTCTAGCGGGGAAGGGAACAGATACGCAGTATTTT	CASSPLAGKGTDTQYF
TRBJ2-5	TRBD2	once	TRBV9	TGTGCCAGCAGCACGGGACTAGCGGGGGTAGAGACCCAGTACTTC	CASSTGLAGVETQYF
TRBJ1-1	NA	NA	TRBV2	TGTGCCAGCAGTGAATGGGGCGGGGAAAACACTGAAGCTTTCTTT	CASSEWGGENTEAFF